This note documents a single TCR beta chain sequence. Clones were read by immunoSEQ multiplex PCR, and TCRdb kept only the in-frame ones, dropping some. The sample lists under 50,000 clones; approximately 94% were seen once. The sample belongs to a study of T cell changes during pregnancy in multiple sclerosis. Germline values: CDR1 MNHEY, CDR2 SMNVEV (reference sequence). This CDR3 contains 15 residues. Trimming pared 8 bases from V and 2 bases from J, leaving 17 bases between. The clonotype originates from a female donor with multiple sclerosis, enrolled in a pregnancy study. Sequenced here: CD8+ T cells from peripheral blood mononuclear cells, sampled in the first trimester of pregnancy. The chain employs TRBV27 and TRBJ2-3; D perhaps matches TRBD1 (6 bases). Written as DNA, the CDR3 is TGTGCCAGCGGGATCAGGGGTACGTCCACAGATACGCAGTATTTT. Protein sequence: CASGIRGTSTDTQYF.